This TCR beta chain was observed in a study of early T cells in non-severe SARS-CoV-2 infection. Using its own MiXCR run on the 5' RACE reads, TCRdb lists one record per CDR3 protein. The sample holds some 97,000 distinct CDR3 sequences, about 10% seen once. The source is an adult who was a healthcare worker with PCR-confirmed SARS-CoV-2 infection or an uninfected control (not recorded which). Sample: whole blood, taken at baseline.

For the CDR3, the DNA is TGCAGTGCGAGGGGTTACAATGAGCAGTTCTTC. Amino acids: CSARGYNEQFF. The V gene is TRBV20-1, the J gene TRBJ2-1; D is possibly TRBD1 or TRBD2 (5 bases each). V lost 6 bases to trimming and J lost 4 bases, with 7 bases between them. Per germline, CDR1 DFQATT and CDR2 SNEGSKA (reference sequence). The CDR3 is 11 amino acids.